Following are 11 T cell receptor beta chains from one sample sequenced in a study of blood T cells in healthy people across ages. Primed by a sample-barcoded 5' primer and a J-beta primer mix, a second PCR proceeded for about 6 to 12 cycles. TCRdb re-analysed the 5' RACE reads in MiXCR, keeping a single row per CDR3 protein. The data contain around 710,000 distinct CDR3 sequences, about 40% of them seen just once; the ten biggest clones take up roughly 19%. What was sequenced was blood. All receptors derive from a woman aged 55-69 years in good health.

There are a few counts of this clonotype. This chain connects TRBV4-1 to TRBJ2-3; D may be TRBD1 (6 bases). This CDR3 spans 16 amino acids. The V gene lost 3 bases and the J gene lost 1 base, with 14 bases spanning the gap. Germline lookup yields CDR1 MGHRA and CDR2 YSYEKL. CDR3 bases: TGCGCCAGCAGCCACGGAGGCAGGGGACGCACAGATACGCAGTATTTT. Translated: CASSHGGRGRTDTQYF.

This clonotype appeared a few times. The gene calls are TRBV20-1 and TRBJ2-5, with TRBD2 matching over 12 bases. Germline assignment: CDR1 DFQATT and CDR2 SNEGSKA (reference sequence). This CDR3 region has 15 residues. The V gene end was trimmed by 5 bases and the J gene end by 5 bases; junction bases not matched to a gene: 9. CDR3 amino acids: CSALPSGRAEETQYF. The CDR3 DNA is TGCAGTGCTCTTCCTAGCGGGAGGGCCGAGGAGACCCAGTACTTC.

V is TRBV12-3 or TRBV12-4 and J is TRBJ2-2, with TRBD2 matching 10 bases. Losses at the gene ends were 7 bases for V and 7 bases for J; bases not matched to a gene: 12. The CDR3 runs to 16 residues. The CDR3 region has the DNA TGTGCCAGCAAGGAGTCTAGCGGGAGTTACGGCGGGGAGCTGTTTTTT. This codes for CASKESSGSYGGELFF.

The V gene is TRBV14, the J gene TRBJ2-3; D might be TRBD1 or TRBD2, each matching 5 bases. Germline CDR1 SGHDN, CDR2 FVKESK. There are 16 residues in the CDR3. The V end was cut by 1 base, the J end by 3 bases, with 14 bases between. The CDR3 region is CASSQGVGTLTDTQYF. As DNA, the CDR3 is TGTGCCAGCAGCCAAGGCGTGGGGACGCTAACAGATACGCAGTATTTT. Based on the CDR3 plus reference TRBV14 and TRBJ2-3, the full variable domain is EAGVTQFPSHSVIEKGQTVTLRCDPISGHDNLYWYRRVMGKEIKFLLHFVKESKQDESGMPNNRFLAERTGGTYSTLKVQPAELEDSGVYFCASSQGVGTLTDTQYFGPGTRLTVL.

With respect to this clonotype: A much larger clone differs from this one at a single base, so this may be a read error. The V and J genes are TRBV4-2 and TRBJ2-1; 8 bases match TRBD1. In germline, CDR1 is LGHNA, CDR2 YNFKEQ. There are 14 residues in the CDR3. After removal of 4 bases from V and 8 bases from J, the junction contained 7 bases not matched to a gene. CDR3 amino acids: CASSRGQGVDEQFF. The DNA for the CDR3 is TGTGCCAGCAGCCGCGGACAGGGAGTGGATGAGCAGTTCTTC.

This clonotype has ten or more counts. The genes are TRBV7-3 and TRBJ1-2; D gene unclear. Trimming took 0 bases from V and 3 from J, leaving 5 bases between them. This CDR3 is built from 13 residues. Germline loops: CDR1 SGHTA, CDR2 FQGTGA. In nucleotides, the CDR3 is TGTGCCAGCAGCTTAACGGCGGACTATGGCTACACCTTC. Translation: CASSLTADYGYTF.

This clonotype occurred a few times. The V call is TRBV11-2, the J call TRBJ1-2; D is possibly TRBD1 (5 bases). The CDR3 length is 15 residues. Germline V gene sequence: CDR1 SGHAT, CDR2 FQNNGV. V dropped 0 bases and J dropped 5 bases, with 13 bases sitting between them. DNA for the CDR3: TGTGCCAGCAGCTTAGAAGGAGGGGCAAGGTATGGCTACACCTTC. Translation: CASSLEGGARYGYTF.

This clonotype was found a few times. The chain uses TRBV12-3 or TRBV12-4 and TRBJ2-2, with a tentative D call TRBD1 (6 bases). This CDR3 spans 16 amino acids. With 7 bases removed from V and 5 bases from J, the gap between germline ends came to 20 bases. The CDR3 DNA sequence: TGTGCCAGCACCCTTTCGGCAGGGGCGTTGACCGGGGAGCTGTTTTTT. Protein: CASTLSAGALTGELFF.

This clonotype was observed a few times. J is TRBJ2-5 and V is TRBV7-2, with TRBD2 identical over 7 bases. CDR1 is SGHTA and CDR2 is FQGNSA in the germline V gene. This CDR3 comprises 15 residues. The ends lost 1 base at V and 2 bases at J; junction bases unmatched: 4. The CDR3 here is CASSLGDYSQETQYF. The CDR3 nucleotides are TGTGCCAGCAGCTTAGGGGACTACTCTCAAGAGACCCAGTACTTC.

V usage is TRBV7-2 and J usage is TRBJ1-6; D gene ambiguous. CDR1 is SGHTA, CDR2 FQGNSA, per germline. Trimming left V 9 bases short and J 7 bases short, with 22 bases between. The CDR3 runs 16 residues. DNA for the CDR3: TGTGCCAGTAGCCCCTCGGGAACCTCAGAAAATTCACCCCTCCACTTT. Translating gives CASSPSGTSENSPLHF. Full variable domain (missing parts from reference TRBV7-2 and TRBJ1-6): GAGVSQSPSNKVTEKGKDVELRCDPISGHTALYWYRQSLGQGLEFLIYFQGNSAPDKSGLPSDRFSAERTGGSVSTLTIQRTQQEDSAVYLCASSPSGTSENSPLHFGNGTRLTVT.

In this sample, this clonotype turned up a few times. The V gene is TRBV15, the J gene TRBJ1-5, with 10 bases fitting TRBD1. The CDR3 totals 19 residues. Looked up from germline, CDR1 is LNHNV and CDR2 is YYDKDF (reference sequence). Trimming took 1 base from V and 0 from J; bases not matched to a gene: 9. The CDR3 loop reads CATSRVKGQGKFSNQPQHF. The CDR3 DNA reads TGTGCCACCAGCAGAGTAAAGGGACAGGGGAAATTTAGCAATCAGCCCCAGCATTTT.